The 18 T cell receptor beta chains listed next were all sequenced from one sample in a study of cytomegalovirus exposure and HLA in healthy donors. PCR was performed using 60 Vbeta and 13 Jbeta primers. Produced via immunoSEQ multiplex PCR; TCRdb's table is partial and in-frame only. The sample lists roughly 110,000 clones; around 77% were seen once. The sequenced material came from PBMCs. These receptors were collected from a male donor in good health and CMV-seronegative.

The chain combines TRBV7-2 with TRBJ1-5; TRBD1 matches 7 bases. Germline V gives CDR1 SGHTA, CDR2 FQGNSA. The CDR3 covers 11 residues. The V gene end was trimmed by 5 bases and the J gene end by 12 bases; junction bases not matched to a gene: 4. CDR3 amino acids: CASSTDRVQHF. In nucleotides, the CDR3 is TGTGCCAGCAGCACCGACAGGGTCCAGCATTTT. Full variable domain (rest looked up from reference TRBV7-2 and TRBJ1-5): GAGVSQSPSNKVTEKGKDVELRCDPISGHTALYWYRQSLGQGLEFLIYFQGNSAPDKSGLPSDRFSAERTGGSVSTLTIQRTQQEDSAVYLCASSTDRVQHFGDGTRLSIL.

The gene calls are TRBV27 and TRBJ1-3; 8 nucleotides agree with TRBD1. The CDR3 has 15 amino acids. The ends lost 5 bases at V and 4 bases at J; junction bases unmatched: 7. Germline lookup yields CDR1 MNHEY and CDR2 SMNVEV (reference sequence). As DNA, the CDR3 is TGTGCCAGCAGTCCGCGGACAGGGTTAGGAAACACCATATATTTT. This gives the protein CASSPRTGLGNTIYF.

The chain employs TRBV4-2 and TRBJ1-1; no firm D call. The CDR3 extends over 15 amino acids. The V end was cut by 0 bases, the J end by 2 bases, with 10 bases between. The V gene's germline CDR1 is LGHNA and CDR2 YNFKEQ. The CDR3 here is CASSQDSRGNTEAFF. The CDR3 DNA reads as TGTGCCAGCAGCCAAGATTCACGGGGAAACACTGAAGCTTTCTTT.

A few counts support this clone. One end of the junction does not line up with germline, which may come from a read error. This chain links TRBV6-1 with TRBJ2-2; 8 nucleotides agree with TRBD1. There are 15 residues in the CDR3. Germline values: CDR1 MNHNS, CDR2 SASEGT. The CDR3 sequence is CASSEGQGTTGELFF. The CDR3 nucleotides are TGTGCCAGCAGCGAAGGACAGGGTACCACCGGGGAGCTGTTTTTT.

This clone has only a few counts. This chain connects TRBV5-1 to TRBJ1-3; TRBD1 aligns across 7 bases. The CDR3 totals 16 residues. Germline V gives CDR1 SGHRS, CDR2 YFSETQ. V dropped 5 bases and J dropped 6; count of bases not matched to a gene: 14. The CDR3 DNA is TGCGCCAGCAGGCGATCCCCTCAGGGGGGTGAAAACACCATATATTTT. Translating gives CASRRSPQGGENTIYF.

This rearrangement joins TRBV2 to TRBJ2-7, with TRBD2 matching over 7 bases. The trim removed 6 bases at V and 1 base at J, leaving 6 bases unmatched. The CDR3 is made up of 14 amino acids. Germline CDR1 reads SNHLY; CDR2 reads FYNNEI. The CDR3 region is CASRGTIRSYEQYF. The CDR3 bases are TGTGCCAGCAGGGGGACTATTAGATCCTACGAGCAGTACTTC.

Concerning this clone: The junction and the germline gene differ at one end; a read error may be behind it. The rearrangement links TRBV5-1 to TRBJ2-2; TRBD2 is a possible D gene (6 bases). Looked up from germline, CDR1 is SGHRS and CDR2 is YFSETQ. This CDR3 spans 16 amino acids. DNA for the CDR3: TGCGCCAGCAGCTTGGTTCCGGGGCTGAACACCGGGGGGCTGTTTTTT. As protein: CASSLVPGLNTGGLFF.

This chain connects TRBV5-1 to TRBJ2-5; D gene unclear. The CDR3 is 12 amino acids. V lost 4 bases, J lost 1 base, and 5 bases lay in between. Looked up from germline, CDR1 is SGHRS and CDR2 is YFSETQ. The CDR3 region is CASSEAQETQYF. The CDR3 region has the DNA TGCGCCAGCAGCGAGGCCCAAGAGACCCAGTACTTC.

The V gene is TRBV30, the J gene TRBJ2-7, with 12 bases that match TRBD2. This CDR3 region has 17 residues. Looked up from germline, CDR1 is GTSNPN and CDR2 is SVGIG (reference sequence). V trimming: 0 bases; J trimming: 0 bases; junction bases outside the gene matches: 6. In nucleotides, the CDR3 is TGTGCCTGGAGTGTACTGGGACTAGCGGGTTACTCCTACGAGCAGTACTTC. Translation: CAWSVLGLAGYSYEQYF.

V usage is TRBV27 and J usage is TRBJ2-1; the match to TRBD2 covers 12 bases. Germline-derived CDR1 and CDR2 are MNHEY and SMNVEV (reference sequence). V lost 6 bases and J lost 8; bases outside the gene matches: 11. The CDR3 runs 16 residues. This CDR3 is CASSSPLAGGPHEQFF. DNA of the CDR3: TGTGCCAGCAGCTCCCCGCTAGCGGGAGGGCCTCATGAGCAGTTCTTC.

The V call is TRBV7-2, the J call TRBJ2-7; 8 bases fit TRBD1. This CDR3 contains 15 residues. Trimming cost V 1 base and J 6 bases; bases outside gene matches: 8. Germline CDR1 and CDR2: SGHTA and FQGNSA. The CDR3 region has the DNA TGTGCCAGCAGCTTAGGCGCCAGGGGGCAAACCGAGCAGTACTTC. It translates to CASSLGARGQTEQYF.

This sequence joins TRBV18 and TRBJ2-1, with TRBD1 matching over 7 bases. V shed 6 bases and J 2 bases; nucleotides not matched to a gene: 4. The CDR3 has 14 residues. Germline assignment: CDR1 KGHSH and CDR2 LQKENI. CDR3 nucleotides: TGTGCCAGCTCTAAGGACAGGACCTACAATGAGCAGTTCTTC. This gives the protein CASSKDRTYNEQFF.

This rearrangement joins TRBV2 to TRBJ2-5, with a weak D call TRBD2 (6 bases). V lost 8 bases and J 4 bases, leaving 23 bases between the germline ends. The CDR3 is 16 residues long. The germline gives CDR1 SNHLY, CDR2 FYNNEI. The CDR3 sequence: CASWRAGPRIGETQYF. As DNA, the CDR3 is TGTGCCAGCTGGAGAGCGGGCCCCCGAATTGGAGAGACCCAGTACTTC.

This chain uses TRBV19 with TRBJ2-2; tentatively, D is TRBD2 (6 bases). Trimming shortened V by 6 bases and J by 6 bases, and 17 bases separated the two germline ends. The germline CDR1 and CDR2 sequences are LNHDA and SQIVND (reference sequence). The CDR3 is 15 amino acids. CDR3 loop: CASSAGRPRSGELFF. As DNA, the CDR3 is TGTGCCAGTAGCGCGGGACGGCCAAGGTCCGGGGAGCTGTTTTTT.

The chain has TRBV2 and TRBJ1-5; D call uncertain. The CDR3 runs to 16 residues. Per the germline V gene, CDR1 is SNHLY and CDR2 is FYNNEI. The V and J ends lost 6 bases and 4 bases respectively, with 19 bases between them. As DNA, the CDR3 is TGTGCCAGCAGGGGAGGGATTGCTTTTGGGAATCAGCCCCAGCATTTT. It is translated as CASRGGIAFGNQPQHF. Drawing the rest from reference TRBV2 and TRBJ1-5, the complete variable domain is EPEVTQTPSHQVTQMGQEVILRCVPISNHLYFYWYRQILGQKVEFLVSFYNNEISEKSEIFDDQFSVERPDGSNFTLKIRSTKLEDSAMYFCASRGGIAFGNQPQHFGDGTRLSIL.

The gene calls are TRBV4-1 and TRBJ2-6; D is unresolved. The ends were cut back, 1 base at V and 0 bases at J, with 13 bases in the middle. The CDR3 spans 18 residues. CDR1 is MGHRA and CDR2 is YSYEKL in the germline V gene. CDR3 loop: CASSQGRVLSSGANVLTF. In nucleotides, the CDR3 is TGCGCCAGCAGCCAAGGACGAGTACTATCCTCTGGGGCCAACGTCCTGACTTTC.

V and J are TRBV6-4 and TRBJ2-2, with 8 nucleotides matching TRBD2. The CDR3 extends over 14 amino acids. J was trimmed by 7 bases and V by 2 bases; bases with no gene match: 3. CDR1 and CDR2 from the germline V gene are MRHNA and SNTAGT. CDR3: CASSDREGHGELFF. The CDR3 DNA is TGTGCCAGCAGTGACCGGGAGGGACACGGGGAGCTGTTTTTT.

This sequence joins TRBV28 and TRBJ2-7, with 13 bases identical to TRBD2. Germline V gene lookup returns CDR1 MDHEN and CDR2 SYDVKM. V lost 7 bases, J lost 6 bases, and 6 bases stayed unmatched. The CDR3 consists of 14 residues. The CDR3 here is CASTPGTSGIEQYF. The CDR3 nucleotides read TGTGCCAGCACTCCCGGGACTAGCGGGATCGAGCAGTACTTC.